Relative to its sample, the clone carrying this TCR beta chain is large. Method: immunoSEQ multiplex PCR; TCRdb's copy keeps in-frame clones and lacks some. The table records over 15,000 clones, over 75% of them present only once. This sample was taken from a study of T cell clones after liver transplantation. Study context: Third-party-reactive TCRbeta sequences from pre-transplant mixed lymphocyte reactions served as antigen-independent comparators.

J gave up 5 bases and V 4 bases, and 6 bases lay outside the gene matches. Germline CDR1 MNHEY, CDR2 SVGAGI. CDR3 size: 14 residues. The sample here was CD8+ T cells from blood, taken 45 to 46 months after liver transplant. The rearrangement joins TRBV6-5 to TRBJ2-3; 7 bases line up with TRBD2. The receptor comes from a human patient who received a liver transplant. Some T cells may trace back to the graft donor. In DNA form, the CDR3 reads TGTGCCAGCAGTTTATTAACGGGAGGAGATACGCAGTATTTT. Encoded protein: CASSLLTGGDTQYF.